This T cell receptor beta chain was identified in a study of OX40 agonist ivuxolimab in advanced cancers. As for the study more broadly: Ivuxolimab, which targeted the costimulatory receptor OX40 (CD134), was an agonistic, fully human IgG2 monoclonal antibody. Intravenous ivuxolimab was administered to patients every 2 weeks at six dose levels: 0.01, 0.1, 0.3, 1.5, 3 and 10 mg/kg. Partial responses were achieved by three dose-escalation patients, of whom one had hepatocellular carcinoma and two had cutaneous melanoma. A male proportion of 70% to 90% and a mean age of 60 years, ranging from about 20 to 79, were recorded for the dose-escalation cohort. Patients were allowed to have had prior anti-PD-1, anti-PD-L1 or anti-CTLA-4 therapy, and approximately 41% of the dose-escalation patients had previously received checkpoint inhibitors. Peripheral TCRbeta sequencing aimed to test whether ivuxolimab altered TCR sequence diversity and caused clonal T-cell expansion. Among the roughly 52 dose-escalation patients, around 19 had hepatocellular carcinoma, roughly 15 melanoma, 9 renal cell carcinoma and 9 head and neck cancer. The paper reports the monotherapy dose-escalation portion (N ≈ 50 patients) of the phase I ivuxolimab trial. What the authors observed across the whole study: Clonal expansion of both CD4+ and CD8+ blood T cells was observed from baseline to week 6 at doses 0.1 to 3.0 mg/kg. In the 0.1-3.0 mg/kg groups, partial responders had among the lowest normalized peripheral clonal expansion, particularly in CD8+ T cells. Low levels of normalized T-cell clonal expansion were also seen in some patients who did not respond. On average, CD8+ T cells showed more expanded clones than CD4+ T cells after ivuxolimab. The antigen specificity of the peripheral T cells that underwent clonal expansion was not determined.

CDR1 is given as SGHTA and CDR2 as FQGTGA, both from the germline V gene. The CDR3 measures 17 amino acids from cysteine to phenylalanine. Only the CDR3 DNA is retained, 51 bases long and in frame from the first base. The junction carries 15 bases between V and J, which are trimmed by 2 bases and 0 bases respectively. Concerning this clone itself: What antigen it recognizes has not been identified. No base qualities exist here, and no much larger clone lies one base off it.

The trial excluded patients who had a history of autoimmune disease or who were on systemic immunosuppression. Peripheral blood for TCR sequencing was drawn from every dose cohort at baseline, at cycle 4 day 1 and at cycle 7 day 1. Samples came from an open-label, multicenter, first-in-human phase I dose-escalation trial of ivuxolimab. Adults with locally advanced or metastatic melanoma, renal cell, hepatocellular, or head and neck squamous cell carcinoma were enrolled in the trial. Before TCR sequencing, CD4+ T cells and CD8+ T cells were sorted from peripheral blood as separate populations. For sequencing of the TCRbeta CDR3 region, genomic DNA was extracted from the sorted cells. The immunoSEQ Assay was used for sequencing of TCRbeta CDR3 regions. The source is immuneACCESS, and TCRdb retained only in-frame sequences with V and J called. Part of the clones is not carried over; for the studies checked, unresolved V genes explain less than half of this, and the remainder is unexplained. The sample yields approximately 90,000 clones; roughly 89% were counted once. The ten biggest clones cover 1.1% to 1.5% of the sample.

The source was CD4+ or CD8+ T cells sorted from blood, collected in a trial of the OX40 agonist ivuxolimab. The chain joins TRBV7-3 to TRBJ2-3; matching of 7 bases hints at TRBD1 as the D gene. This clonotype was sampled from an adult with an advanced solid tumor such as melanoma, head and neck, liver or kidney cancer. The nucleotide sequence is TGTGCCAGCAGCTTACTTTCCAGGGGGGCTAGCACAGATACGCAGTATTTT. It translates to CASSLLSRGASTDTQYF. The entire variable domain, with the stretches around the CDR3 drawn from the reference TRBV7-3 and TRBJ2-3 proteins, is GAGVSQTPSNKVTEKGKYVELRCDPISGHTALYWYRQSLGQGPEFLIYFQGTGAADDSGLPNDRFFAVRPEGSVSTLKIQRTERGDSAVYLCASSLLSRGASTDTQYFGPGTRLTVL.